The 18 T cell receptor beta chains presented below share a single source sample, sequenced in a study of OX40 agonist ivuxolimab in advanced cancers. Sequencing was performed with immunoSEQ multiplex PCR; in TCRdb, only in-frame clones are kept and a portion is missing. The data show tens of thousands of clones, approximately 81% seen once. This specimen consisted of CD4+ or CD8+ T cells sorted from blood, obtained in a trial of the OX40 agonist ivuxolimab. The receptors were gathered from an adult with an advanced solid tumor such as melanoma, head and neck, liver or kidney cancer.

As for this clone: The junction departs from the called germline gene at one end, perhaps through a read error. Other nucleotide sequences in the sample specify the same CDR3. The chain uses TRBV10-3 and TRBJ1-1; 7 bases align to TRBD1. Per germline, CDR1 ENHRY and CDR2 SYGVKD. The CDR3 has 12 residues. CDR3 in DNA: TGTGCCATCGGGGAACAGGGGACTGAAGCCTTCTTT. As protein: CAIGEQGTEAFF.

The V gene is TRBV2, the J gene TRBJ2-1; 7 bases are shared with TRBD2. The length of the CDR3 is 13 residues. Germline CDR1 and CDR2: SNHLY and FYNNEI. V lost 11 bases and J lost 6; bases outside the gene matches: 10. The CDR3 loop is CAGALSGSNEQFF. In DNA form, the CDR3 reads TGTGCCGGAGCTCTTAGCGGGTCCAATGAGCAGTTCTTC.

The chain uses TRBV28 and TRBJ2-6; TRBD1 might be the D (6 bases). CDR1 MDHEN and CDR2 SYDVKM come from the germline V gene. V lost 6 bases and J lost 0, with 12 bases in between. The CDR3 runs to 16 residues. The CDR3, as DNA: TGTGCCAGCAGCCCGCAAGGGGGCTCTGGGGCCAACGTCCTGACTTTC. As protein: CASSPQGGSGANVLTF. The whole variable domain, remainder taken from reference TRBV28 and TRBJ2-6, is DVKVTQSSRYLVKRTGEKVFLECVQDMDHENMFWYRQDPGLGLRLIYFSYDVKMKEKGDIPEGYSVSREKKERFSLILESASTNQTSMYLCASSPQGGSGANVLTFGAGSRLTVL.

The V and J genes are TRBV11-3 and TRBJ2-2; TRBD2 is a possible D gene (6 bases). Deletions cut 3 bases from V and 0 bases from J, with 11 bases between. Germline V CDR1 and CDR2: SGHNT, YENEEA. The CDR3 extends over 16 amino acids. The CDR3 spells CASSFQAGTNTGELFF. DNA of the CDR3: TGTGCCAGCAGCTTTCAAGCGGGTACGAACACCGGGGAGCTGTTTTTT.

The CDR3 bases are TGTGCCAGCAGTTTATCTGGTCAGGGGGGATCACCCCTCCACTTT. Its protein product is CASSLSGQGGSPLHF. The J gene is TRBJ1-6, the V gene TRBV28, with 7 positions matching TRBD1. CDR1 and CDR2 (germline): MDHEN, SYDVKM. V gave up 1 base and J gave up 10 bases; unmatched junction bases: 7. CDR3 length: 15 residues.

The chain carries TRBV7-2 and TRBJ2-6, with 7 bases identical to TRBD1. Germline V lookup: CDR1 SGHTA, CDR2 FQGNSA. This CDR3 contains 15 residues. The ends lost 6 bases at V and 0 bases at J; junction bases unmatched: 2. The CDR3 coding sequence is TGTGCCAGCAGTTACAGGGGCTCTGGGGCCAACGTCCTGACTTTC. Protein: CASSYRGSGANVLTF.

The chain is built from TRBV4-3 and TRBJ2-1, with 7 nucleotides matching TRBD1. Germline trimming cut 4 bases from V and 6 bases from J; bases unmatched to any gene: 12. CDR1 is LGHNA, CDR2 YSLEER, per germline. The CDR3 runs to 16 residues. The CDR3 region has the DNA TGCGCCAGCAGCCTCGGTGGGACAGATGTAGGCAATGAGCAGTTCTTC. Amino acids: CASSLGGTDVGNEQFF.

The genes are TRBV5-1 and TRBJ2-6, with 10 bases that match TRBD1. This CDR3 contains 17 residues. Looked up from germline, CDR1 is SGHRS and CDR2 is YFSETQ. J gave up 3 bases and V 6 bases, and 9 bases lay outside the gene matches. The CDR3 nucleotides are TGCGCCAGCAAAGGCCGGGACAGGGGAGGTGGGGCCAACGTCCTGACTTTC. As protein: CASKGRDRGGGANVLTF. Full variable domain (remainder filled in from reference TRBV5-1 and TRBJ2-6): KAGVTQTPRYLIKTRGQQVTLSCSPISGHRSVSWYQQTPGQGLQFLFEYFSETQRNKGNFPGRFSGRQFSNSRSEMNVSTLELGDSALYLCASKGRDRGGGANVLTFGAGSRLTVL.

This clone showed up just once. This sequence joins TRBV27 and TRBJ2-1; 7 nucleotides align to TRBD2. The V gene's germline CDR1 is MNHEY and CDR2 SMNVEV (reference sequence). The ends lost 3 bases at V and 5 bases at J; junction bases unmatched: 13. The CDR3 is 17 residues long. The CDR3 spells CASSFLSPASGHNEQFF. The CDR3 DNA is TGTGCCAGCAGTTTCCTGTCGCCGGCTAGCGGCCACAATGAGCAGTTCTTC.

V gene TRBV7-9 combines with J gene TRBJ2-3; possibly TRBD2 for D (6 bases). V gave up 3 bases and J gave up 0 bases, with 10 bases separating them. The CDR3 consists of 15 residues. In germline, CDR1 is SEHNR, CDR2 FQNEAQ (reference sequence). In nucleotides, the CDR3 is TGTGCCAGCAGCTTGCCGGAGGGGAGCACAGATACGCAGTATTTT. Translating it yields CASSLPEGSTDTQYF. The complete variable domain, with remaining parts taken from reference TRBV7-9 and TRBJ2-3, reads DTGVSQNPRHKITKRGQNVTFRCDPISEHNRLYWYRQTLGQGPEFLTYFQNEAQLEKSRLLSDRFSAERPKGSFSTLEIQRTEQGDSAMYLCASSLPEGSTDTQYFGPGTRLTVL.

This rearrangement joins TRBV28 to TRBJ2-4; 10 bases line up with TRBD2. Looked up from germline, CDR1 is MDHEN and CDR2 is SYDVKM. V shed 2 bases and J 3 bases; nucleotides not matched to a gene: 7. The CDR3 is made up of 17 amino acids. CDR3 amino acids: CASSLVSGRAGKNIQYF. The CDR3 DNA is TGTGCCAGCAGTTTAGTGAGCGGGAGGGCCGGCAAAAACATTCAGTACTTC.

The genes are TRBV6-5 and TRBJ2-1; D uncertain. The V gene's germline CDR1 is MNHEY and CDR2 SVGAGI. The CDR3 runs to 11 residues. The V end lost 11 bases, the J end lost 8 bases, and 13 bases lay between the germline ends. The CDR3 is CAARGVDEQFF. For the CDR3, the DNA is TGTGCCGCCCGTGGAGTGGATGAGCAGTTCTTC.

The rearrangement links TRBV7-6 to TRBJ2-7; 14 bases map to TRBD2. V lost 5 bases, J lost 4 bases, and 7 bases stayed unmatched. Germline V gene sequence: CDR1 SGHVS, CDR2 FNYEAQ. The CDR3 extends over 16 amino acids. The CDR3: CASSPRGLAGVYEQYF. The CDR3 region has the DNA TGTGCCAGCAGCCCGAGGGGACTAGCGGGAGTATACGAGCAGTACTTC.

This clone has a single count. Here the CDR3 reads CASSQDRASGYSYNEQFF. The DNA for the CDR3 is TGCGCCAGCAGCCAAGATCGGGCTAGCGGTTACTCCTACAATGAGCAGTTCTTC. This chain uses TRBV4-3 with TRBJ2-1; 7 bases are a match to TRBD2. Germline CDR1 LGHNA, CDR2 YSLEER. The CDR3 runs to 18 residues. V lost 0 bases and J lost 0; bases outside the gene matches: 8.

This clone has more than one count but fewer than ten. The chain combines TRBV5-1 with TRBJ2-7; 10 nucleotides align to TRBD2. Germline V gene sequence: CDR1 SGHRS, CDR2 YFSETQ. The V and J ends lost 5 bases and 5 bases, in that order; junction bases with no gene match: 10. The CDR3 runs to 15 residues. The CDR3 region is CASSSGLAYRDEQYF. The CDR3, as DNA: TGCGCCAGCAGTTCGGGACTAGCGTACAGGGACGAGCAGTACTTC.

The CDR3 sequence: CASSGEGSPEKLFF. CDR3 nucleotide sequence: TGTGCCAGCAGCGGCGAGGGTTCCCCCGAAAAACTGTTTTTT. The V gene is TRBV9, the J gene TRBJ1-4; D unclear. With 3 bases removed from V and 8 bases from J, the gap between germline ends came to 14 bases. Germline-derived CDR1 and CDR2 are SGDLS and YYNGEE. This CDR3 spans 14 amino acids.

This CDR3 reads CASSAPGRARGNIQYF. DNA of the CDR3: TGTGCCAGCAGTGCCCCGGGGCGGGCCAGGGGAAACATTCAGTACTTC. The V call is TRBV2, the J call TRBJ2-4; perhaps TRBD1 as D (6 bases). The CDR3 totals 16 residues. The V gene lost 4 bases and the J gene lost 6 bases, with 19 bases spanning the gap. CDR1 and CDR2 (germline): SNHLY, FYNNEI.

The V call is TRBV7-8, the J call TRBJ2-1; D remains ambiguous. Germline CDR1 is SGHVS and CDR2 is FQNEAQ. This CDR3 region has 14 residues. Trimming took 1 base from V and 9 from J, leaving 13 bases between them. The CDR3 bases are TGTGCCAGCAGCTTAGTTGGCCTGAGGAGTGAGCAGTTCTTC. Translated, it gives CASSLVGLRSEQFF.